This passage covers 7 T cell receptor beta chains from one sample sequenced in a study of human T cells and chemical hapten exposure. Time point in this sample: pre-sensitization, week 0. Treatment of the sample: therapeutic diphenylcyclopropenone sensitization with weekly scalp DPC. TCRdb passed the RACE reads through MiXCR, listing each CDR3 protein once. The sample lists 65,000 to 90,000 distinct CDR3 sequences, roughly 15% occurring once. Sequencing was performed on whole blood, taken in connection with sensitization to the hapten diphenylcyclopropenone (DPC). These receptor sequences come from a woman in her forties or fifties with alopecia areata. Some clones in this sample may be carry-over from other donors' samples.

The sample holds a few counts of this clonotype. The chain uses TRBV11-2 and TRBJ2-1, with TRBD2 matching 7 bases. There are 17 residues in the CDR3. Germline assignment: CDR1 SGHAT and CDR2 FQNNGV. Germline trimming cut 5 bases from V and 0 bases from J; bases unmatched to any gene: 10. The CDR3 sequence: CASSKERGGSSYNEQFF. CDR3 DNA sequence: TGTGCCAGCAGCAAAGAAAGGGGCGGGAGCTCCTACAATGAGCAGTTCTTC.

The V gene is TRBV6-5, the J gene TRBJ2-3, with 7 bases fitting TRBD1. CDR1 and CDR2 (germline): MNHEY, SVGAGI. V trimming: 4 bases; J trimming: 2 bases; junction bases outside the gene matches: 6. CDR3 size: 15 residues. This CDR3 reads CASSSPTGFTDTQYF. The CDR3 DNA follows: TGTGCCAGCAGTTCTCCGACAGGGTTCACAGATACGCAGTATTTT.

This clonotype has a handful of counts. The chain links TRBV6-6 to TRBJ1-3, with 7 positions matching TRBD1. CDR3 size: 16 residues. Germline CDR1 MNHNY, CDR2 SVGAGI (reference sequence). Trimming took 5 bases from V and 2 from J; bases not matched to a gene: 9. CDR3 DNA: TGTGCCAGCAGTGAAAATCGAGGGGGCACTGGAAACACCATATATTTT. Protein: CASSENRGGTGNTIYF.

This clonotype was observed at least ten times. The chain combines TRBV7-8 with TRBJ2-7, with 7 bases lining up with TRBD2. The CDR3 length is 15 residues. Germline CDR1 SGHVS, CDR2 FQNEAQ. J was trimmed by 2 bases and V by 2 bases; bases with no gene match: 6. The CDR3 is CASSLRTSATYEQYF. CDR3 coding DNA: TGTGCCAGCAGCTTAAGAACTAGCGCCACCTACGAGCAGTACTTC.

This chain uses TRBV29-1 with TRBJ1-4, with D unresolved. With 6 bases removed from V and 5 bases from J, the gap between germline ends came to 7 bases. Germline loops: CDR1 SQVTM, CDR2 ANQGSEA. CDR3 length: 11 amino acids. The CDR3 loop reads CSVGENEKLFF. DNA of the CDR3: TGCAGCGTAGGCGAAAATGAAAAACTGTTTTTT.

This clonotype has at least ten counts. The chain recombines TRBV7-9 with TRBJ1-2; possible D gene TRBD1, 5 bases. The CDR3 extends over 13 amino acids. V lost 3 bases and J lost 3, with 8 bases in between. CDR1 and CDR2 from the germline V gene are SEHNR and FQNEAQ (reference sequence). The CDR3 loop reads CASSLDMDYGYTF. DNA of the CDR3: TGTGCCAGCAGCTTGGACATGGACTATGGCTACACCTTC. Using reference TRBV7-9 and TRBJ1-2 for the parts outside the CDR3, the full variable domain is DTGVSQNPRHKITKRGQNVTFRCDPISEHNRLYWYRQTLGQGPEFLTYFQNEAQLEKSRLLSDRFSAERPKGSFSTLEIQRTEQGDSAMYLCASSLDMDYGYTFGSGTRLTVV.

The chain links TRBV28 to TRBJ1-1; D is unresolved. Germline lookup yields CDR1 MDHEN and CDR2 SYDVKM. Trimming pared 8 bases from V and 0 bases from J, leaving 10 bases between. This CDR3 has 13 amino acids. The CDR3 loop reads CASGGLMNTEAFF. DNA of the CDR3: TGTGCCAGCGGAGGGCTTATGAACACTGAAGCTTTCTTT.